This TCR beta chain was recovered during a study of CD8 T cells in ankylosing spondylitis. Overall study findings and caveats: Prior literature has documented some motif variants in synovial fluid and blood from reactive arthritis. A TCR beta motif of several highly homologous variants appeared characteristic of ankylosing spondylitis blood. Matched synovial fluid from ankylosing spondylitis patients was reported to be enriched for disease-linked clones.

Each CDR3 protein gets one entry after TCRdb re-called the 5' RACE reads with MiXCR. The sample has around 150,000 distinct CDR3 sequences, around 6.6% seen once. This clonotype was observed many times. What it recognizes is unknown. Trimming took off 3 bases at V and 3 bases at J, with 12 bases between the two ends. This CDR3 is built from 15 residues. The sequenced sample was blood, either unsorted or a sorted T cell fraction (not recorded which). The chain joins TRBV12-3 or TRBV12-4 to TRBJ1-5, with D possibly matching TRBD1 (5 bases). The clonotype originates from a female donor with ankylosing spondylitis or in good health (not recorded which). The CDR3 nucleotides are TGTGCCAGCAGTTTGGCAGGGTCCCTCAATCAGCCCCAGCATTTT. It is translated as CASSLAGSLNQPQHF.